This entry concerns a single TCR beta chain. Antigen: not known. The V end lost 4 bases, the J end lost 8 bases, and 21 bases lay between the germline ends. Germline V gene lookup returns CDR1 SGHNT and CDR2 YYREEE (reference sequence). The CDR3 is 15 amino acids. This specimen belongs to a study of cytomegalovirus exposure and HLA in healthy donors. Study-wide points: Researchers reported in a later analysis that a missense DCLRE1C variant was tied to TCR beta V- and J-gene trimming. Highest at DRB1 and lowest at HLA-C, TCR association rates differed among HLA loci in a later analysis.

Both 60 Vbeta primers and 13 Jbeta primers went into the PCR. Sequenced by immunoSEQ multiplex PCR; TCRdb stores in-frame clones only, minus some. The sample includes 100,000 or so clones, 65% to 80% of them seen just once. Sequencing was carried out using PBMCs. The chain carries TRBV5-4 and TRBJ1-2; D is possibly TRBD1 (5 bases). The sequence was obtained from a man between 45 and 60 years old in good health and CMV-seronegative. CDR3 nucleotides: TGTGCCAGCAGCGGGCCCAAGTGGGGCGCGAGGGGCTACACCTTC. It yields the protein CASSGPKWGARGYTF.